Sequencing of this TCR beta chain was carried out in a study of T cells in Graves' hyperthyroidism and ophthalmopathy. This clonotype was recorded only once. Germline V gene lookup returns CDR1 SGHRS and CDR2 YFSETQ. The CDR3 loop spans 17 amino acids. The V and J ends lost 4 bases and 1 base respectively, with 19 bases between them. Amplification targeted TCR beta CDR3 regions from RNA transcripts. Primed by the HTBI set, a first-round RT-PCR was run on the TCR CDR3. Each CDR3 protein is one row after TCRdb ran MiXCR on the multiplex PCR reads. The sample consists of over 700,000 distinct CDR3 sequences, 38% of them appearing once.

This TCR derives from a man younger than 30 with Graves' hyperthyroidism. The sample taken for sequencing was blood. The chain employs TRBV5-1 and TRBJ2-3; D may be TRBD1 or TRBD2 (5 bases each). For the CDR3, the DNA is TGCGCCAGCAGCGGAGGCTCGGGACGAGCGGGCACAGATACGCAGTATTTT. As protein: CASSGGSGRAGTDTQYF.